These 12 T cell receptor beta chains were sequenced from one sample in a study of read filtering for tumor transcriptome and immune sequencing. Molecular barcoded adaptors covering alpha/delta and beta/gamma chains were used on 400 ng RNA. TCRdb re-called the reads with MiXCR, one entry per CDR3 protein. This table has about 58,000 distinct CDR3 sequences, 12% appearing once. Material: a population of CD138-negative cells sorted from bone marrow. All receptors derive from a donor aged 40 or older with multiple myeloma.

In the case of this clonotype: An end of the junction does not agree with germline; a read error may underlie this. The rearrangement joins TRBV3-1 to TRBJ2-1; D is unresolved. Germline CDR1 is LGHDT and CDR2 is YNNKEL (reference sequence). The CDR3 covers 13 residues. The CDR3 nucleotides are TGTGCCAGCAGCCTAGGGCCGAACAATGGGCAGTTCTTC. Residues: CASSLGPNNGQFF.

Ten or more counts support this clonotype. The J gene is TRBJ1-2, the V gene TRBV7-8; maybe TRBD1 (6 bases). Trimming stripped 5 bases from V and 0 bases from J, with 16 bases between. This CDR3 has 16 residues. Germline loops: CDR1 SGHVS, CDR2 FQNEAQ. CDR3: CASSILGGASNYGYTF. The CDR3 DNA follows: TGTGCCAGCAGCATACTGGGGGGCGCCTCTAACTATGGCTACACCTTC.

This clonotype was picked up many times. V gene TRBV5-6 combines with J gene TRBJ1-1; D is ambiguous. The CDR3 is made up of 13 amino acids. CDR1 and CDR2 (germline): SGHDT, YYEEEE. V lost 4 bases to trimming and J lost 3 bases, with 10 bases between them. The CDR3 nucleotides read TGTGCCAGCAGCCTCCTTCGGGACACTGAAGCTTTCTTT. It is translated as CASSLLRDTEAFF.

This clonotype has just a few counts. This may be a read error, as it is one base from a much larger clone. The genes are TRBV7-3 and TRBJ1-6; D might be TRBD1 (5 bases). Germline V CDR1 and CDR2: SGHTA, FQGTGA. The CDR3 runs 13 residues. CDR3 coding DNA: TGTGCCAGCAGTTCAGGGAATAATTCACCCCCCCACTTT. Its protein is CASSSGNNSPPHF.

There are many counts of this clonotype. The gene calls are TRBV19 and TRBJ2-7, with no clear D. From germline, CDR1 is LNHDA and CDR2 SQIVND (reference sequence). V lost 3 bases and J lost 3, with 6 bases in between. This CDR3 is 12 amino acids long. This CDR3 is CASSMGNYEQYF. In nucleotides, the CDR3 is TGTGCCAGTAGTATGGGGAACTACGAGCAGTACTTC. Full variable domain (missing parts from reference TRBV19 and TRBJ2-7): DGGITQSPKYLFRKEGQNVTLSCEQNLNHDAMYWYRQDPGQGLRLIYYSQIVNDFQKGDIAEGYSVSREKKESFPLTVTSAQKNPTAFYLCASSMGNYEQYFGPGTRLTVT.

In its sample, this clonotype was seen a few times. A much more abundant neighbour one base away suggests this may be a read error. The genes are TRBV20-1 and TRBJ2-3; 7 bases agree with TRBD2. V shed 6 bases and J 4 bases; nucleotides not matched to a gene: 10. CDR1 and CDR2 (germline): DFQATT, SNEGSKA (reference sequence). The CDR3 runs to 14 residues. Here the CDR3 DNA reads TGCAGTGCGGACACGGGGGGACGCTCAGATACGCAGTATTTT. The encoded protein is CSADTGGRSDTQYF.

On this clonotype: This could be a read error, since a much larger clone is one nucleotide away. V gene TRBV5-6 combines with J gene TRBJ2-1; D remains unclear. Germline CDR1 reads SGHDT; CDR2 reads YYEEEE. The CDR3 has 12 residues. The CDR3 spells CASSFRYNGQFF. For the CDR3, the DNA is TGTGCCAGCAGCTTTCGATACAATGGGCAGTTCTTC.

This clonotype was observed at least ten times. The chain couples TRBV6-1 to TRBJ2-7, with D maybe TRBD1 (5 bases). V was trimmed by 4 bases and J by 6 bases, leaving 16 bases between them. Germline values: CDR1 MNHNS, CDR2 SASEGT. CDR3 length equals 14 residues. The CDR3 sequence: CASSGRQGNREQYF. As DNA, the CDR3 is TGTGCCAGCAGTGGGCGGCAGGGAAATCGCGAGCAGTACTTC.

The sample holds many counts of this clonotype. The V and J genes are TRBV7-8 and TRBJ2-5; tentatively, D is TRBD2 (6 bases). CDR3 length: 14 residues. V gave up 5 bases and J gave up 1 base, with 11 bases separating them. The germline V gene encodes CDR1 SGHVS and CDR2 FQNEAQ. The CDR3: CASSPGDFQETQYF. The CDR3 coding sequence is TGTGCCAGCAGCCCTGGGGACTTCCAAGAGACCCAGTACTTC.

Concerning this clonotype: Possible read error: a much larger clone is one base away. The rearrangement joins TRBV4-1 to TRBJ1-3; perhaps TRBD1 as D (6 bases). Germline V gene lookup returns CDR1 MGHRA and CDR2 YSYEKL. This CDR3 has 17 amino acids. The CDR3 DNA reads as TGCGCCAGCAGCCAAGATTCGTACAGGGTCCTCGGAACCACCATATATTTT. It is translated as CASSQDSYRVLGTTIYF.

This clonotype was detected ten times or more. V gene TRBV6-5 combines with J gene TRBJ1-2; no clear D gene. The CDR3 extends over 14 amino acids. Between the trimmed V and J ends, which lost 2 bases and 4 bases, there was a span of 11 bases. Germline lookup yields CDR1 MNHEY and CDR2 SVGAGI. The CDR3 DNA is TGTGCCAGCAGTTACGGGCCGGAGGGCTATGGCTACACCTTC. This sequence encodes CASSYGPEGYGYTF.

There are many counts of this clonotype. CDR3 residues: CASRIEASYGYTF. In DNA form, the CDR3 reads TGTGCCAGCAGGATTGAGGCTAGCTATGGCTACACCTTC. V and J are TRBV6-1 and TRBJ1-2; D unclear. Germline values: CDR1 MNHNS, CDR2 SASEGT. CDR3 length: 13 residues. Trimming removed 6 bases from V and 4 bases from J, with 12 bases in between.